This T cell receptor beta chain was obtained from a study of blood T cell repertoires in COVID-19. Germline lookup yields CDR1 SGHRS and CDR2 YFSETQ. The CDR3 consists of 15 residues. V was pared by 4 bases and J by 0 bases, with 8 bases between. The table came from immunoSEQ multiplex PCR; TCRdb's copy has only in-frame clones and leaves some out. There are roughly 67,000 clones in the sample; roughly 92% occur only once, and approximately 2.9% lies in the top ten. Sequencing input: peripheral blood. This receptor was taken from a man between 65 and 85 years old with active COVID-19. V and J are TRBV5-1 and TRBJ2-6; D is uncertain. CDR3 sequence reads: CASSVTASGANVLTF. The CDR3 DNA reads as TGCGCCAGCAGCGTTACAGCCTCTGGGGCCAACGTCCTGACTTTC.